The TCR beta chain described here comes from a study of T cell changes during pregnancy in multiple sclerosis. This clone was observed a single time. With V trimmed by 3 bases and J by 0 bases, 10 bases remained unmatched. The germline CDR1 and CDR2 sequences are LNHDA and SQIVND (reference sequence). The CDR3 totals 17 residues. Using immunoSEQ multiplex PCR, the repertoire was profiled, and TCRdb retains in-frame clones only, with some absent. The table shows approximately 80,000 clones, with about 94% occurring only once. The V and J genes are TRBV19 and TRBJ1-2, with 7 positions matching TRBD1. This receptor was obtained from a female donor with multiple sclerosis, enrolled in a pregnancy study. The input for sequencing was peripheral blood, taken in the third trimester of pregnancy. CDR3 nucleotides: TGTGCCAGTAGTATCCTCATCGGGACAGCCTCTAACTATGGCTACACCTTC. Amino acids: CASSILIGTASNYGYTF.